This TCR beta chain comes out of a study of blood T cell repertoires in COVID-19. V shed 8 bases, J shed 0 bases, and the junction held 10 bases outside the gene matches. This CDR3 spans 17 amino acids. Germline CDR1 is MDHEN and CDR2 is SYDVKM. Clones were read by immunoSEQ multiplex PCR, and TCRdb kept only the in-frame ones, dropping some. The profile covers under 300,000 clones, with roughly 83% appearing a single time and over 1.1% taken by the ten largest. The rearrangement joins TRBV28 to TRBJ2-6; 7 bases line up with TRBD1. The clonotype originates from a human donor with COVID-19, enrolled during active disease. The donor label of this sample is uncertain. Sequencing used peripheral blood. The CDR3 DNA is TGTGCCAGCGGATCCGGGACAGCCCTCTCTGGGGCCAACGTCCTGACTTTC. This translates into CASGSGTALSGANVLTF.